The text below deals with one TCR beta chain. Generated by immunoSEQ multiplex PCR, the TCRdb table keeps only in-frame clones and is missing some. The profile shows some 150,000 clones, around 88% of them singletons. These data belong to a study of blood T cell repertoires in COVID-19. Background on the study: PBMCs, B-cell-depleted T cells, or T cells were the source of the cDNA or gDNA that made up the material.

The clonotype originates from an older woman with acute or convalescent COVID-19. Sequencing was done on a sample of peripheral blood.

The chain's CDR3 is CASSYGPLLVGQGINQPQHF. CDR3 bases: TGTGCCAGCAGTTACGGCCCCCTCCTAGTTGGTCAGGGGATCAATCAGCCCCAGCATTTT. V usage is TRBV6-2 or TRBV6-3 and J usage is TRBJ1-5; D may be TRBD1 (6 bases). V was trimmed by 2 bases and J by 3 bases, leaving 26 bases between them. This CDR3 contains 20 residues. From germline, CDR1 is MNHEY and CDR2 SVGEGT.